This TCR beta chain was found in a study of blood T cell repertoires in COVID-19 (dated by TCRdb to 2018 to 2021). Some background on the complete study: Samples covering the acute and convalescent phases of COVID-19 were provided by collaborators in the United States, Italy and Spain. The prospective study material was composed of cDNA or gDNA derived from T cells, B-cell-depleted T cells, or PBMCs. Deeply sampled blood TCRbeta repertoires from subjects exposed to, actively infected with, or recovered from COVID-19 were included in the dataset. A freely available public database, intended as a resource for researchers studying the immune response to SARS-CoV-2, is where the repertoires were released. The samples were drawn from the first 160 participants of the ongoing ImmuneRACE study and from some 1,300 subjects provided by 6 global collaborators. Sample metadata almost always included a de-identified subject ID, COVID-19 status, age in years and sex. Where available, HLA class I and class II types were taken from metadata supplied by the sample provider and were not determined by assay-based typing. Overall study outcomes, separate from this receptor: The amount of clinical and demographic metadata varied by source and participant and was provided uncurated.

The collaborating institutions used their own protocols to collect whole blood in K2EDTA tubes. For TCRbeta analysis, collaborators shipped samples in one of three forms: frozen whole blood, isolated PBMCs, or DNA extracted from either of those sample types. Worth noting for this clone: It lacks a known antigen. Qualities for individual bases were not recorded, and no much larger clone is one base off.

The V and J ends are trimmed by 1 base and 8 bases, leaving 14 bases between them. Including the terminal cysteine and phenylalanine, the CDR3 comprises 14 residues. The retained sequence is limited to the CDR3, 42 bases, with the frame set at the first base. Via the germline V gene (reference sequence), CDR1 is GTSNPN and CDR2 SVGIG. The immunoSEQ Assay, a bias-controlled multiplex PCR, was used to amplify TCRbeta CDR3 regions from genomic DNA. In the original analysis: Nucleated cell counts per sample were estimated from amplification of reference gene primers within the assay. To quantify the absolute abundance of each unique TCRbeta CDR3 rearrangement, sequence reads were collapsed and filtered. For each sample, productive Simpson clonality was calculated by taking the square root of Simpson's diversity index across productive rearrangements. Not all clones reach the TCRdb copy of this immuneACCESS table, which keeps in-frame sequences only. Checked studies attribute under half of the gap to unresolved V genes and leave the rest unexplained. D and trimming were read from the DNA, whereas the V and J calls and clone size are those reported in that table. In this sample the table shows some 150,000 clones, more than 75% of which occur a single time. The leading ten clones occupy 8.6% of the sample.

This sequence was found in a woman aged 50 to 65 with active or convalescent COVID-19. The sequencing input was peripheral blood. The V and J genes are TRBV30 and TRBJ1-4, with TRBD1 perhaps the D gene, on 6 matching bases. The CDR3 region has the sequence CAWSGRGGGEKLFF. In nucleotides, the sequence is TGTGCCTGGAGTGGGCGGGGGGGCGGCGAAAAACTGTTTTTT.